This is a list of T cell receptor beta chains from one sample in a study of glioma-infiltrating T cells after dendritic cell vaccination. Clones were read by immunoSEQ multiplex PCR, and TCRdb kept only the in-frame ones, dropping some. The sample contains about 92,000 clones, 85% to 90% of which appear only once. This specimen consisted of blood, obtained before dendritic cell vaccination. The source of these receptors is a human donor with glioblastoma. Both conserved end residues are part of each CDR3. A D gene is named only where the DNA matches it firmly. Clone size appears in some rows only: once, few, many, or a class for an expanded clone.

NA	TRBV19	NA	TRBJ2-3	CASRGISLRDTQYF	TGTGCCAGTCGCGGAATCTCGCTTAGGGATACGCAGTATTTT
NA	TRBV9	TRBD1	TRBJ2-7	CASSAGTAYEQYF	TGTGCCAGCAGCGCCGGGACAGCCTACGAGCAGTACTTC
NA	TRBV7-9	TRBD1	TRBJ1-1	CASSYIGTGEWNTEAFF	TGTGCCAGCAGCTATATAGGGACAGGGGAATGGAACACTGAAGCTTTCTTT
NA	TRBV7-2	TRBD1	TRBJ1-2	CASSLVRTGNYGYTF	TGTGCCAGCAGCTTAGTCCGGACAGGGAACTATGGCTACACCTTC
NA	TRBV7-3	NA	TRBJ2-5	CASSAPGSTDQETQYF	TGTGCCAGCAGCGCCCCCGGGAGTACGGATCAAGAGACCCAGTACTTC
NA	TRBV7-2	TRBD1	TRBJ2-7	CASSLAGQGKGSYEQYF	TGTGCCAGCAGCTTAGCAGGACAGGGAAAGGGCTCCTACGAGCAGTACTTC
NA	TRBV7-3	NA	TRBJ1-4	CASSLTPGATNEKLFF	TGTGCCAGCAGCTTAACGCCAGGGGCAACTAATGAAAAACTGTTTTTT
once	TRBV2	NA	TRBJ2-2	CASNLGAGSWELFF	TGTGCCAGCAACCTGGGGGCAGGGAGTTGGGAGCTGTTTTTT
NA	TRBV7-2	NA	TRBJ2-1	CASSAGDAWHEQFF	TGTGCCAGCAGCGCCGGGGATGCCTGGCATGAGCAGTTCTTC
NA	TRBV5-6	TRBD2	TRBJ2-3	CASSYGTSGRKRADTQYF	TGTGCCAGCAGCTACGGGACTAGCGGGAGGAAGAGGGCAGATACGCAGTATTTT
NA	TRBV28	NA	TRBJ1-5	CASSLSVNQPQHF	TGTGCCAGCAGTTTATCTGTCAATCAGCCCCAGCATTTT
NA	TRBV28	NA	TRBJ1-2	CASRPRVVNYGYTF	TGTGCCAGCAGACCCAGGGTGGTAAACTATGGCTACACCTTC
NA	TRBV7-3	TRBD2	TRBJ2-3	CASSLGGGVRGTQYF	TGTGCCAGCAGCTTAGGCGGGGGGGTACGGGGCACGCAGTATTTT
NA	TRBV19	NA	TRBJ2-1	CASNRGEVRYNEQFF	TGTGCCAGTAATCGCGGGGAGGTGAGGTACAATGAGCAGTTCTTC
NA	TRBV9	TRBD2	TRBJ2-1	CATSSGPYNEQFF	TGTGCCACATCTAGCGGCCCTTACAATGAGCAGTTCTTC
NA	TRBV30	TRBD1	TRBJ2-3	CAWSRRDRVTDTQYF	TGTGCCTGGAGTCGCCGGGACAGGGTGACAGATACGCAGTATTTT
NA	TRBV2	NA	TRBJ1-2	CASSDTGFDYGYTF	TGTGCCAGCAGTGATACCGGGTTCGACTATGGCTACACCTTC
NA	TRBV6-5	NA	TRBJ2-1	CASSYRETGRDEQFF	TGTGCCAGCAGTTACCGCGAAACAGGGAGGGATGAGCAGTTCTTC
once	TRBV4-3	TRBD2	TRBJ2-1	CASSQVAAGGPGNEQFF	TGCGCCAGCAGCCAAGTGGCGGCGGGGGGACCTGGGAATGAGCAGTTCTTC
once	TRBV30	TRBD1	TRBJ2-6	CACGQGAGGANVLTF	TGTGCCTGCGGACAGGGGGCGGGTGGGGCCAACGTCCTGACTTTC
once	TRBV5-1	TRBD2	TRBJ2-3	CASSLGRTSVGTDTQYF	TGCGCCAGCAGCTTGGGAAGGACTAGCGTTGGGACAGATACGCAGTATTTT
NA	TRBV27	NA	TRBJ1-5	CASSSSPGLTDKQPQHF	TGTGCCAGCAGCTCCTCCCCTGGACTCACGGATAAGCAGCCCCAGCATTTT
few	TRBV6-6	NA	TRBJ1-2	CASSKTGRGYTF	TGTGCCAGCAGTAAGACAGGCCGCGGCTACACCTTC
NA	TRBV5-4	NA	TRBJ1-2	CASSLSSRAGGYTF	TGTGCCAGCAGCTTGTCGAGCAGGGCCGGTGGCTACACCTTC
NA	TRBV9	TRBD2	TRBJ2-5	CASSESGSPETQYF	TGTGCCAGCAGCGAGAGCGGGAGCCCAGAGACCCAGTACTTC
few	TRBV6-6	NA	TRBJ1-2	CASRAEGWSTF	TGTGCCAGCAGGGCCGAGGGATGGAGTACCTTC
NA	TRBV19	NA	TRBJ1-5	CATREGKGRNQPQHF	TGTGCCACCAGGGAGGGGAAGGGTCGCAATCAGCCCCAGCATTTT
NA	TRBV9	TRBD1	TRBJ1-4	CASSVGPGGQATNEKLFF	TGTGCCAGCAGCGTAGGACCAGGGGGACAGGCCACGAATGAAAAACTGTTTTTT
NA	TRBV7-6	TRBD1	TRBJ2-7	CASSLRPPQGARAYEQYF	TGTGCCAGCAGCTTGAGACCCCCACAGGGGGCTAGGGCCTACGAGCAGTACTTC
NA	TRBV30	NA	TRBJ1-5	CAWSSAQGYSNQPQHF	TGTGCCTGGAGTTCCGCACAGGGTTACAGCAATCAGCCCCAGCATTTT
NA	TRBV5-1	NA	TRBJ1-2	CASSLDGQYGYTF	TGCGCCAGCAGCTTGGATGGCCAATATGGCTACACCTTC
once	TRBV9	TRBD2	TRBJ2-7	CASSPFGGGTWGQYF	TGTGCCAGCAGCCCCTTCGGGGGGGGGACGTGGGGGCAGTACTTC
NA	TRBV12-1	NA	TRBJ2-7	CASSSRVTHSYEQYF	TGTGCCAGCAGCTCCCGGGTTACACATTCCTACGAGCAGTACTTC
NA	TRBV5-1	TRBD1	TRBJ2-5	CASQTGRDAGTQYF	TGCGCCAGCCAGACAGGGAGAGATGCGGGGACCCAGTACTTC
once	TRBV9	NA	TRBJ2-7	CASSVGIGAHEQYF	TGTGCCAGCAGCGTAGGAATTGGGGCCCACGAGCAGTACTTC
NA	TRBV5-6	TRBD1	TRBJ1-1	CASSPTSQKGAAEAFF	TGTGCCAGCAGCCCAACAAGTCAAAAGGGGGCCGCTGAAGCTTTCTTT
NA	TRBV28	NA	TRBJ1-5	CASSPLRQGRNQPQHF	TGTGCCAGCAGTCCCCTTAGGCAGGGCCGCAATCAGCCCCAGCATTTT
NA	TRBV14	NA	TRBJ2-7	CASSPNRYEQYF	TGTGCCAGCAGCCCAAACCGGTACGAGCAGTACTTC
NA	TRBV4-3	NA	TRBJ2-7	CASSQARQVTSYEQYF	TGCGCCAGCAGCCAAGCCCGACAGGTGACCTCCTACGAGCAGTACTTC
NA	TRBV7-9	NA	TRBJ2-2	CASRLAAGELFF	TGTGCCAGCAGGCTCGCGGCCGGGGAGCTGTTTTTT
once	TRBV5-1	TRBD1	TRBJ2-7	CASRGQTSYEQYF	TGCGCCAGCAGGGGACAGACCTCCTACGAGCAGTACTTC
few	TRBV7-6	NA	TRBJ2-1	CASSLTGASDNEQFF	TGTGCCAGCAGCTTAACCGGGGCTAGCGACAATGAGCAGTTCTTC
NA	TRBV19	NA	TRBJ1-1	CASSIVETGSKAFF	TGTGCCAGTAGTATAGTGGAGACAGGAAGTAAAGCTTTCTTT
NA	TRBV18	NA	TRBJ2-3	CASTNRGATDTQYF	TGTGCCAGCACAAACCGGGGGGCCACAGATACGCAGTATTTT
NA	TRBV7-8	NA	TRBJ1-5	CASSLGSFPGWQPQHF	TGTGCCAGCAGCTTAGGGTCGTTTCCGGGGTGGCAGCCCCAGCATTTT
NA	TRBV4-1	TRBD1	TRBJ1-3	CASSRSPGQTNTIYF	TGCGCCAGCAGCCGAAGCCCGGGACAGACAAACACCATATATTTT
NA	TRBV18	TRBD1	TRBJ1-5	CASSPGQVNQPQHF	TGTGCCAGCTCACCAGGACAGGTGAATCAGCCCCAGCATTTT
NA	TRBV6-5	TRBD2	TRBJ2-7	CASSYNAGTRVYGQYF	TGTGCCAGCAGTTACAACGCTGGGACTAGAGTTTACGGGCAGTACTTC
NA	TRBV6-5	TRBD2	TRBJ2-1	CASKEAGGTAEQFF	TGTGCCAGCAAGGAGGCGGGAGGGACGGCTGAGCAGTTCTTC
NA	TRBV7-2	NA	TRBJ2-3	CASSVPSTDTQYF	TGTGCCAGCAGCGTCCCAAGCACAGATACGCAGTATTTT
NA	TRBV7-2	NA	TRBJ2-5	CASSLPRGTPFEETQYF	TGTGCCAGCAGCTTACCTCGGGGGACCCCCTTTGAAGAGACCCAGTACTTC
NA	TRBV5-1	NA	TRBJ1-3	CASSLGGTGYSGNTIYF	TGCGCCAGCAGCTTGGGGGGCACAGGATACTCTGGAAACACCATATATTTT
NA	TRBV10-3	TRBD1	TRBJ2-5	CAISVGTGDQETQYF	TGTGCCATCAGTGTAGGGACAGGGGACCAAGAGACCCAGTACTTC
NA	TRBV27	TRBD1	TRBJ1-6	CASRGEGGGYYSPLHF	TGTGCCAGCAGAGGGGAAGGGGGCGGTTATTATTCACCCCTCCACTTT
NA	TRBV5-1	TRBD1	TRBJ2-7	CASSTSGTGHYEQYF	TGCGCCAGCAGCACATCCGGGACAGGACACTACGAGCAGTACTTC
NA	TRBV27	TRBD1	TRBJ1-1	CASSLYRGTEAFF	TGTGCCAGCAGTTTATACAGGGGCACTGAAGCTTTCTTT
many	TRBV10-2	TRBD1	TRBJ1-5	CASSESIRGSVNQPQHF	TGCGCCAGCAGTGAGTCGATCAGGGGGTCGGTCAATCAGCCCCAGCATTTT
NA	TRBV6-1	TRBD1	TRBJ2-5	CASSLDRGQETQYF	TGTGCCAGCAGTTTGGACAGGGGCCAAGAGACCCAGTACTTC